Following are 9 T cell receptor beta chains from one sample sequenced in a study of T-cell memory formation after mild COVID-19 (dated by TCRdb to about 2021). The protocol used for the library was 5' RACE. The sequencer listed for this sample is Illumina NovaSeq 6000. The public reads were reanalyzed by TCRdb: fastp trimming at Q25, MiXCR alignment, in-frame beta chains only. Duplicate CDR3 protein sequences are folded into a single record with the most common DNA and genes. The sample table holds 400,000 or so distinct CDR3 sequences, of which 20% were seen once. Around 8.4% of the sample belongs to the ten largest clones. The sequencing sample was made of PBMCs or a T cell subset sorted from them (not recorded which). Every receptor here comes from an adult woman who had mild COVID-19 (a few samples of this study predate the infection). The sample titles of this study are shuffled in the database, so cell type and time point are left out; the donor was told from shared clones.

This clonotype was observed a handful of times. CDR3 sequence: CASTSPPKPDEQFF. CDR3 in DNA: TGTGCCAGCACTTCTCCCCCAAAGCCTGATGAGCAGTTCTTC. The J gene is TRBJ2-1, the V gene TRBV12-3 or TRBV12-4; D call uncertain. The V end was cut by 7 bases, the J end by 8 bases, with 18 bases between. The CDR3 has 14 residues.

This clonotype has a handful of counts. The J gene is TRBJ2-2, the V gene TRBV12-3 or TRBV12-4; 7 bases are a match to TRBD1. The V segment lost 2 bases and the J segment 6 bases; nucleotides outside the gene matches: 9. This CDR3 contains 16 residues. The CDR3 region is CASSLTGVVGAGELFF. Written as DNA, the CDR3 is TGTGCCAGCAGTTTAACAGGGGTAGTAGGGGCCGGGGAGCTGTTTTTT.

This clonotype has more than one count but fewer than ten. The chain carries TRBV12-3 or TRBV12-4 and TRBJ1-3; TRBD1 might be the D (5 bases). Trimming stripped 3 bases from V and 0 bases from J, with 9 bases between. The CDR3 is 15 residues long. In DNA, the CDR3 is TGTGCCAGCAGTTTCCTGGGGGGCTCTGGAAACACCATATATTTT. Translated: CASSFLGGSGNTIYF.

The chain employs TRBV29-1 and TRBJ1-2; 7 nucleotides agree with TRBD1. J gave up 8 bases and V 7 bases, and 10 bases lay outside the gene matches. The CDR3 has 12 residues. CDR1 SQVTM and CDR2 ANQGSEA come from the germline V gene. CDR3 sequence: CSGKGQSEGYTF. In DNA, the CDR3 is TGCAGCGGCAAGGGACAGAGCGAAGGCTACACCTTC.

The V gene is TRBV3-1, the J gene TRBJ1-6, with no clear D. V was shortened by 4 bases and J by 15 bases, with 10 bases between the two germline ends. The germline gives CDR1 LGHDT, CDR2 YNNKEL (reference sequence). This CDR3 contains 11 residues. CDR3 sequence: CASSLRSDLHF. The CDR3 DNA reads as TGTGCCAGCAGCCTCCGTTCGGACCTCCACTTT.

The V call is TRBV18, the J call TRBJ1-1; 7 nucleotides align to TRBD1. This CDR3 region has 17 residues. Germline V lookup: CDR1 KGHSH, CDR2 LQKENI. V was pared by 2 bases and J by 0 bases, with 9 bases of the junction left unmatched. The CDR3 here is CASSPSNHRGLNTEAFF. In DNA, the CDR3 is TGTGCCAGCTCACCATCGAACCACAGGGGCTTGAACACTGAAGCTTTCTTT.

This rearrangement joins TRBV6-6 to TRBJ2-7; tentative D call: TRBD1 (6 bases). This CDR3 spans 15 amino acids. Germline CDR1 and CDR2: MNHNY and SVGAGI (reference sequence). V lost 5 bases and J 3 bases, leaving 17 bases between the germline ends. The CDR3 nucleotides read TGTGCCAGCAGTCACTACGCGAGGGGGATCTACGAGCAGTACTTC. This gives the protein CASSHYARGIYEQYF.

The chain's CDR3 is CATQPGTGLEKLFF. The CDR3 nucleotides read TGTGCGACTCAACCAGGGACAGGGCTTGAAAAACTGTTTTTT. This chain uses TRBV6-5 with TRBJ1-4, with 9 bases matching TRBD1. Germline V lookup: CDR1 MNHEY, CDR2 SVGAGI. The CDR3 contains 14 residues.

The rearrangement links TRBV5-1 to TRBJ2-3; no firm D call. The CDR3 has 12 residues. V lost 4 bases and J lost 2, with 5 bases in between. Germline V gene data show CDR1 as SGHRS and CDR2 as YFSETQ. The CDR3 nucleotides read TGCGCCAGCAGCGATAACACAGATACGCAGTATTTT. Encoded protein: CASSDNTDTQYF.